Reported below is one T cell receptor beta chain. Its antigen is currently unknown. The CDR3 is made up of 9 amino acids. The germline V gene encodes CDR1 SQVTM and CDR2 ANQGSEA. Trimming cost V 7 bases and J 2 bases, with 1 base left between them. This record comes from a study of blood T cells in healthy people across ages. Points from the study as a whole: In long-lived donors, naive CD4+ cell counts and diversity exceeded those of aged donors.

Sample-barcoded 5' priming and a J-beta primer mix drove a second PCR of roughly 7 to 11 cycles. One entry per CDR3 protein results from TCRdb running MiXCR on the 5' RACE reads. The profile shows around 1,700,000 distinct CDR3 sequences, roughly 30% of them singletons. The study recruited healthy Caucasian donors from Russia who were aged roughly 6 to 95. Every sample had a minimum of 6.5 million PBMCs isolated. At least 5.5 micrograms of total RNA were extracted per sample. Material: blood. The receptor comes from a woman aged 30 to 39 in good health. V is TRBV29-1 and J is TRBJ2-3; D gene uncertain. The CDR3 here is CSATDTQYF. The CDR3 DNA reads TGCAGCGCCACAGATACGCAGTATTTT.